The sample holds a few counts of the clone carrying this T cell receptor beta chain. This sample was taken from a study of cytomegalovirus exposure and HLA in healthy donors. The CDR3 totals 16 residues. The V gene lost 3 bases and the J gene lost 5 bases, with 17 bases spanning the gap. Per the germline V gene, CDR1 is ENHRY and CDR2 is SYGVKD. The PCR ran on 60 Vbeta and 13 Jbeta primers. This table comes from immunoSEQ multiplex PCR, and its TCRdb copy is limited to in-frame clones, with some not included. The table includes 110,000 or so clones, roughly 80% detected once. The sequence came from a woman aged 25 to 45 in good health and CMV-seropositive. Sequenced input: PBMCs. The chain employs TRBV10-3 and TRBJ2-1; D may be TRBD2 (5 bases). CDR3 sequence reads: CAISESRAGIHNEQFF. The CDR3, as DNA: TGTGCCATCAGTGAATCTAGGGCGGGTATACACAATGAGCAGTTCTTC.